This TCR beta chain emerged from a study of T cell responses to AZD1222 COVID-19 vaccine. Assay: immunoSEQ multiplex PCR; the TCRdb copy retains only in-frame clones and omits some. The sample carries some 140,000 clones, roughly 90% recorded once. The sample consisted of peripheral blood, taken on day 0 of AZD1222 vaccination. The sequence was collected from an adult in good health.

This chain's CDR3 is CASTQGRGSIYEQYF. The CDR3 coding sequence is TGTGCCAGCACCCAAGGGAGGGGTTCGATCTACGAGCAGTACTTC. V and J are TRBV7-6 and TRBJ2-7, with 7 bases that match TRBD2. CDR1 and CDR2 (germline): SGHVS, FNYEAQ. The CDR3 contains 15 residues. Trimming cost V 7 bases and J 3 bases; bases outside gene matches: 12.